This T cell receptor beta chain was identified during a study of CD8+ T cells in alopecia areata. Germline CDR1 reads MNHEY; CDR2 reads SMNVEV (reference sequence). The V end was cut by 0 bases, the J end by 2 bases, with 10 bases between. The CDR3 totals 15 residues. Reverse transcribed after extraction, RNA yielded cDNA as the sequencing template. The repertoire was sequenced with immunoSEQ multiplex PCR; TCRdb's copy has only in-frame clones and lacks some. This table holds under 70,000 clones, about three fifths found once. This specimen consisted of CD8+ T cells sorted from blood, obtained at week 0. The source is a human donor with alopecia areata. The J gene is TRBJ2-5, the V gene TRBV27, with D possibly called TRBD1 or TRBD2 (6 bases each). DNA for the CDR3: TGTGCCAGCAGTTTATCGAGGGGGAGGCAAGAGACCCAGTACTTC. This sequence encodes CASSLSRGRQETQYF.